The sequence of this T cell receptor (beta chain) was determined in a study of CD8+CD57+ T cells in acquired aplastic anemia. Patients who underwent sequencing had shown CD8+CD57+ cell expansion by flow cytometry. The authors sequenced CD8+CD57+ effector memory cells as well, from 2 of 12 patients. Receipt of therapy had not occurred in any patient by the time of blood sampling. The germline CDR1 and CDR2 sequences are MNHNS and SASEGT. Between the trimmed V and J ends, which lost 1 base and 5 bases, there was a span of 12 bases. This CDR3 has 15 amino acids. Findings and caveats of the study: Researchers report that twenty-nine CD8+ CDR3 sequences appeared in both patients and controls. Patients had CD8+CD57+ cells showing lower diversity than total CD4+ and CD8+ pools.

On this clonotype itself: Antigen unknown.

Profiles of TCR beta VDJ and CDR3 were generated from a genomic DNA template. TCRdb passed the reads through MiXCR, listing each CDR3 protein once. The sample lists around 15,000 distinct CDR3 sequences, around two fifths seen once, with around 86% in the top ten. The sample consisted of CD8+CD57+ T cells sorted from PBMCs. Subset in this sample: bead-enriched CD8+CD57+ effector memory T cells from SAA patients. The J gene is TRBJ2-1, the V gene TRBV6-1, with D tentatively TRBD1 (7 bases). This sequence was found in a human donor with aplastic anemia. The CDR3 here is CASSEGQGGHNEQFF. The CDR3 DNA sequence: TGTGCCAGCAGTGAAGGTCAGGGGGGCCACAATGAGCAGTTCTTC.